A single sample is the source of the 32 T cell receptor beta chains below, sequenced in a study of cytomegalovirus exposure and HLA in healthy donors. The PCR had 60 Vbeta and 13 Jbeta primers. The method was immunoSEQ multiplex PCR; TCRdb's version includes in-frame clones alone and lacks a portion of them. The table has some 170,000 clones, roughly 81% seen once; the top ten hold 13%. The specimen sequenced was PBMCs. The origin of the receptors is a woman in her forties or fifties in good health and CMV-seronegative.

CDR3 amino acids: CASSQRKGQVYEQYF. CDR3 in DNA: TGTGCCAGCAGCCAAAGGAAGGGACAGGTCTACGAGCAGTACTTC. The chain employs TRBV14 and TRBJ2-5, with 8 bases matching TRBD1. The end of the DNA is better explained by TRBJ2-7, so the J call may be wrong. CDR1 is SGHDN, CDR2 FVKESK, per germline. The CDR3 is 15 amino acids.

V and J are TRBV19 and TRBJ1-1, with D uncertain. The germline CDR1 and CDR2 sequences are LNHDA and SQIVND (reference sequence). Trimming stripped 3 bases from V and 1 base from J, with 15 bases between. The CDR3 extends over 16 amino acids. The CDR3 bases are TGTGCCAGTAGTATTCCATTACCAGGAGGGAACACTGAAGCTTTCTTT. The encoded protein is CASSIPLPGGNTEAFF.

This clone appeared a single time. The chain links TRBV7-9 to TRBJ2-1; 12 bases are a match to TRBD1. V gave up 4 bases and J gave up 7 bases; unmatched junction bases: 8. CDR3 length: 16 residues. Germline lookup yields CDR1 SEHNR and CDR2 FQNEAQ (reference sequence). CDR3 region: CASSSTGTGGLNEQFF. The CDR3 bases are TGTGCCAGCAGCTCCACCGGGACAGGGGGCTTGAATGAGCAGTTCTTC.

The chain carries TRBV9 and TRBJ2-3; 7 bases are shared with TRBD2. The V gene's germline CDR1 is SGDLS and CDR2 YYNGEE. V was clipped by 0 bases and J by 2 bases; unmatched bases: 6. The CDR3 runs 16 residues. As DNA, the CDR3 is TGTGCCAGCAGCGTAGGAATGCGGGGGTTCACAGATACGCAGTATTTT. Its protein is CASSVGMRGFTDTQYF.

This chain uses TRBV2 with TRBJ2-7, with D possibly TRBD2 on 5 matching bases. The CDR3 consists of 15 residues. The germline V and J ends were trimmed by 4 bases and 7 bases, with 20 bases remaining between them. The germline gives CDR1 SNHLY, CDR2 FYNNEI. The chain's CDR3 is CASSVLASPTGEQYF. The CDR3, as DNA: TGTGCCAGCAGTGTCTTAGCCAGTCCTACGGGGGAGCAGTACTTC.

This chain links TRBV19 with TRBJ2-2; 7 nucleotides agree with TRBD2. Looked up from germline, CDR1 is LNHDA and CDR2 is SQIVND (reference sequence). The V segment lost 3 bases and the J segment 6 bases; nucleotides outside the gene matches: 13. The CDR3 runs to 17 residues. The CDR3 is CASSMGGGGDAAGELFF. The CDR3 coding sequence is TGTGCCAGTAGTATGGGCGGGGGAGGAGATGCCGCCGGGGAGCTGTTTTTT.

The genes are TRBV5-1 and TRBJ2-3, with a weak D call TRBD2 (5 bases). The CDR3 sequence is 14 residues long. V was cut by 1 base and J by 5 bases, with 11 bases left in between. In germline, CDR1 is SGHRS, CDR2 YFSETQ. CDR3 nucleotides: TGCGCCAGCAGCTTGAACGGGGTAGGAGATACGCAGTATTTT. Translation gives CASSLNGVGDTQYF.

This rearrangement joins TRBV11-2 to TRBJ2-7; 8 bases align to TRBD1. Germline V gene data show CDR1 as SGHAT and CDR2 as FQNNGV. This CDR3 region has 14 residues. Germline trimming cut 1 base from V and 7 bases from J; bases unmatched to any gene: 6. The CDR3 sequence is CASSLGVRGREQYF. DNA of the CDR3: TGTGCCAGCAGCTTAGGGGTCAGGGGGCGAGAGCAGTACTTC.

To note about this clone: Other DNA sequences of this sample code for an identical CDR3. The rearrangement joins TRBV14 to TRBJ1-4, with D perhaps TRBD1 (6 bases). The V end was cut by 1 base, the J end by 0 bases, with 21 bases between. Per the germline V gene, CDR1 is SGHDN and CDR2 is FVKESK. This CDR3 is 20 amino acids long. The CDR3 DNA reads TGTGCCAGCAGCCAAGTGGGGGCAGTGGGAAGGCCTGCAACTAATGAAAAACTGTTTTTT. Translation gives CASSQVGAVGRPATNEKLFF.

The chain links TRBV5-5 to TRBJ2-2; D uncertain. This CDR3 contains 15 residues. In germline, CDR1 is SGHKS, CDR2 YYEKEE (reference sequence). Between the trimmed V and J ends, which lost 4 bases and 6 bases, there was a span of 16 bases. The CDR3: CASSLEERQSGELFF. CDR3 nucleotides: TGTGCCAGCAGCCTTGAGGAGCGTCAATCCGGGGAGCTGTTTTTT.

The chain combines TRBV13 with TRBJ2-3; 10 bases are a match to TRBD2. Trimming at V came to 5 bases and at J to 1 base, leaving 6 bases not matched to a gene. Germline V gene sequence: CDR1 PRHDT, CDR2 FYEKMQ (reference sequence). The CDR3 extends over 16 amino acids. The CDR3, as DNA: TGTGCCAGCAGCGCGGGCGGGACTAGCGGCACAGATACGCAGTATTTT. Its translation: CASSAGGTSGTDTQYF.

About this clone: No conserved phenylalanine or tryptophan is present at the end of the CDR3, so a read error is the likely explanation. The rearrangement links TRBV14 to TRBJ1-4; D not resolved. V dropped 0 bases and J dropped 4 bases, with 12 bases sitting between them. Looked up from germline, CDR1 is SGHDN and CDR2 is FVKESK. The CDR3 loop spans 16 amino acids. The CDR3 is CASSQDLGRDNEKLFL. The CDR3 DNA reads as TGTGCCAGCAGCCAAGATCTAGGGAGGGATAATGAAAAACTGTTTCTT.

CDR3: CASSFTGTSNEQFF. DNA of the CDR3: TGTGCCAGCAGCTTCACCGGGACTAGCAATGAGCAGTTCTTC. The chain combines TRBV7-3 with TRBJ2-1, with 8 bases identical to TRBD2. V was pared by 3 bases and J by 6 bases, with 4 bases of the junction left unmatched. Germline V gives CDR1 SGHTA, CDR2 FQGTGA. CDR3 length: 14 amino acids.

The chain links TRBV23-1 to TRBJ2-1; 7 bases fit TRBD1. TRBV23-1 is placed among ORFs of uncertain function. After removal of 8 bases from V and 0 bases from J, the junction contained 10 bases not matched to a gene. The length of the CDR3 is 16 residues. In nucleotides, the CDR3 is TGCGCCAGCGGCGCCAGGGGGATCAGCTCCTACAATGAGCAGTTCTTC. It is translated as CASGARGISSYNEQFF.

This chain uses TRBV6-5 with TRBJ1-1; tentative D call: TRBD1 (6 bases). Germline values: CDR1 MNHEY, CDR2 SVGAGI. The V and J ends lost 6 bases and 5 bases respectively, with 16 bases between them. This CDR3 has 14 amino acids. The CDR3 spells CASRSGGSGTEAFF. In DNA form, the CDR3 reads TGTGCCAGCAGGTCTGGGGGCTCCGGGACTGAAGCTTTCTTT.

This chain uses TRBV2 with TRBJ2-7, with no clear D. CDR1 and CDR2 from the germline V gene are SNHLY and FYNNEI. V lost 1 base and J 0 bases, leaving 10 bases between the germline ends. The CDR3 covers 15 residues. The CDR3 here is CASSEVVSVSYEQYF. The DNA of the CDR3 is TGTGCCAGCAGTGAAGTCGTCAGCGTCTCCTACGAGCAGTACTTC.

This chain's CDR3 is CASRGTGVGGKTQYF. The CDR3, as DNA: TGTGCCAGCAGGGGGACAGGGGTGGGGGGAAAGACCCAGTACTTC. This chain connects TRBV21-1 to TRBJ2-5; the table's D call TRBD1 went unverified against the DNA. TRBV21-1 is described as a pseudogene. The CDR3 spans 15 residues.

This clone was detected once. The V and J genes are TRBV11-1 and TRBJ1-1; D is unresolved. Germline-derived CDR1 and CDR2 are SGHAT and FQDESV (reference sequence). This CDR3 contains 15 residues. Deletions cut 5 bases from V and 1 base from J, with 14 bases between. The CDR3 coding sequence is TGTGCCAGCAGCCCCCCAACGTGGAGGAACACTGAAGCTTTCTTT. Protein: CASSPPTWRNTEAFF.

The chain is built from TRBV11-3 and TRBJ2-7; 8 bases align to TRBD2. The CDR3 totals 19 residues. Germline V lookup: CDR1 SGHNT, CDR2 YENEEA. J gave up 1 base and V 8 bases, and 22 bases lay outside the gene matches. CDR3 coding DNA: TGTGCCAGCTCGATCGTAGCGGGGAGGACGGGAGGGCTTTCCTACGAGCAGTACTTC. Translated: CASSIVAGRTGGLSYEQYF.

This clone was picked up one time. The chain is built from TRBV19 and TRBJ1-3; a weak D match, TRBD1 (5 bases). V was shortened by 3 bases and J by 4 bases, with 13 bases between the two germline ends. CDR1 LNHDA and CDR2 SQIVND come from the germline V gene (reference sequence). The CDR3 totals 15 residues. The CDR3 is CASSIERGRGNTIYF. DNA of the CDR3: TGTGCCAGTAGTATTGAGCGGGGGAGAGGAAACACCATATATTTT.

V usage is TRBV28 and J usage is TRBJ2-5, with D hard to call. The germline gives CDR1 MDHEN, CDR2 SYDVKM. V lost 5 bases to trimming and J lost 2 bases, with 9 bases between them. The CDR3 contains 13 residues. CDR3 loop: CASSPTRQETQYF. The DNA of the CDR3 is TGTGCCAGCAGTCCTACGCGACAAGAGACCCAGTACTTC.

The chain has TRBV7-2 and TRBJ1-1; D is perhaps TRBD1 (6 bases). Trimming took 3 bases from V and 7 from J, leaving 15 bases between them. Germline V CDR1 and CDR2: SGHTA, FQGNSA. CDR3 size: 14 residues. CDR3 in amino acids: CASSFVGQQGEAFF. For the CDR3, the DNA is TGTGCCAGCAGCTTTGTCGGACAGCAAGGTGAAGCTTTCTTT. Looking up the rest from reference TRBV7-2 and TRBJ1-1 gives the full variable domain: GAGVSQSPSNKVTEKGKDVELRCDPISGHTALYWYRQSLGQGLEFLIYFQGNSAPDKSGLPSDRFSAERTGGSVSTLTIQRTQQEDSAVYLCASSFVGQQGEAFFGQGTRLTVV.

Written as DNA, the CDR3 is TGTGCCAGCAGATCAGCGAGCTCCTACGAGCAGTACTTC. It specifies CASRSASSYEQYF. This sequence joins TRBV6-5 and TRBJ2-7; D is ambiguous. CDR1 is MNHEY, CDR2 SVGAGI, per germline. The length of the CDR3 is 13 residues. Between the trimmed V and J ends, which lost 6 bases and 0 bases, there was a span of 9 bases.

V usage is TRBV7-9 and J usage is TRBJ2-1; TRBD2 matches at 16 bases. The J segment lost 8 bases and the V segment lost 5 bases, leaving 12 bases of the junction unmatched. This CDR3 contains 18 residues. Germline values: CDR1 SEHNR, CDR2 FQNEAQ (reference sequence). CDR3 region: CASSPWGTSGGASDEQFF. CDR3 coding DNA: TGTGCCAGCAGCCCATGGGGGACTAGCGGGGGGGCGAGCGATGAGCAGTTCTTC.

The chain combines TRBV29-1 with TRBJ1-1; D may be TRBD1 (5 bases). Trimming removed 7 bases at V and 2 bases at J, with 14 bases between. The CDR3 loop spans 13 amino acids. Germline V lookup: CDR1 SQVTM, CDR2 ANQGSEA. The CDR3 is CSGRQTVNTEAFF. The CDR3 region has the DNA TGCAGCGGTCGACAGACGGTAAACACTGAAGCTTTCTTT.

Here the CDR3 DNA reads TGCGCCAGCAGCTTGGTCGGAGAGGGTTCACCCCTCCACTTT. This codes for CASSLVGEGSPLHF. V gene TRBV5-1 combines with J gene TRBJ1-6; D not certain. V dropped 0 bases and J dropped 9 bases, with 10 bases sitting between them. The CDR3 has 14 amino acids. The V gene's germline CDR1 is SGHRS and CDR2 YFSETQ. Filled out from reference TRBV5-1 and TRBJ1-6, the complete variable domain reads KAGVTQTPRYLIKTRGQQVTLSCSPISGHRSVSWYQQTPGQGLQFLFEYFSETQRNKGNFPGRFSGRQFSNSRSEMNVSTLELGDSALYLCASSLVGEGSPLHFGNGTRLTVT.

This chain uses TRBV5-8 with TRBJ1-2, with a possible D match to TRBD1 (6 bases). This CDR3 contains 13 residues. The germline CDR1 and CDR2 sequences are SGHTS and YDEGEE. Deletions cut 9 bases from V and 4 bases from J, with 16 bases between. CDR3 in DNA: TGTGCCACCACCGGGGGGGGCATCTATGGCTACACCTTC. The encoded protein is CATTGGGIYGYTF.

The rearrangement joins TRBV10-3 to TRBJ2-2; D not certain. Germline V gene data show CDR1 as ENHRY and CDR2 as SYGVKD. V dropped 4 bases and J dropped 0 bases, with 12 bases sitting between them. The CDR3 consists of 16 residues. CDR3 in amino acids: CAISGFSSANTGELFF. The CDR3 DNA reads TGTGCCATCAGTGGTTTTAGCTCCGCGAACACCGGGGAGCTGTTTTTT.

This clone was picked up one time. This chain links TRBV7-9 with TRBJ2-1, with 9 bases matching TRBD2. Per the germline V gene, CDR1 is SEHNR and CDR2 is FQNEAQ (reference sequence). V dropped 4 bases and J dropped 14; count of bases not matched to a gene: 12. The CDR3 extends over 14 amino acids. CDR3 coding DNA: TGTGCCAGCAGCTCCTCTAGCGGGACCCCGCTTGAGTTCTTC. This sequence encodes CASSSSSGTPLEFF.

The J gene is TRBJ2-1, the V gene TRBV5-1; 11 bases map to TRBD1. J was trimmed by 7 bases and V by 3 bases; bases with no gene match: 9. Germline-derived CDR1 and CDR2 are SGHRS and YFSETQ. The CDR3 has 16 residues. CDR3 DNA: TGCGCCAGCAGCTATGGCGGGACAGGGGGGGCGAATGAGCAGTTCTTC. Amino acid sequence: CASSYGGTGGANEQFF.

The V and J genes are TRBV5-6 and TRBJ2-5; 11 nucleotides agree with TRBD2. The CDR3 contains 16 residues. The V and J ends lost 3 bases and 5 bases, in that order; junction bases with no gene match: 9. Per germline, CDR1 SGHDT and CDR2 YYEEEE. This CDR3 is CASSWLAGGLGETQYF. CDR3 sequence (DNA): TGTGCCAGCAGCTGGTTAGCGGGGGGGCTAGGGGAGACCCAGTACTTC.

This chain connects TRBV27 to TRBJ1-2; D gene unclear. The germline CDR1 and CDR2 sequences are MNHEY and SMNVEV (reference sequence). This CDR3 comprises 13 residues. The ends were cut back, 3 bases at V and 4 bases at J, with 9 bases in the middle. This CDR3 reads CASSFPGGYGYTF. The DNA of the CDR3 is TGTGCCAGCAGTTTCCCAGGAGGCTATGGCTACACCTTC.